This T cell receptor beta chain was sequenced in a study of blood T cell repertoires in COVID-19 (TCRdb year 2020). In terms of the full investigation: Collaborator samples came from the United States, Italy and Spain and covered acute and convalescent phases of COVID-19. The material from the prospective study consisted of cDNA or gDNA derived from T cells, B-cell-depleted T cells, or PBMCs. The dataset comprised deeply sampled blood TCRbeta repertoires from subjects exposed to, actively infected with, or recovered from COVID-19. The repertoires were made available in a free public database intended to serve as a resource for research on the immune response to SARS-CoV-2. Samples came from the ongoing ImmuneRACE study (first 160 participants) plus 1,254 subjects from 6 global collaborators. The sample metadata nearly always contained a de-identified subject ID, COVID-19 status, age in years and sex. Where available, HLA class I and class II types were obtained from metadata supplied by the sample provider rather than from assay-based typing. The study at large found these results: The amount of clinical and demographic metadata varied by source and participant and was provided uncurated.

Per the germline V gene (reference sequence), MNHEY is the CDR1 and SMNVEV is the CDR2. V is pruned by 3 bases and J by 1 base, leaving 5 bases of the junction without a gene match. From cysteine to phenylalanine, the CDR3 is 16 amino acids long. Only CDR3 DNA remains: 48 bases, in frame from the first base. Whole blood was collected in K2EDTA tubes by collaborating institutions according to the institutions' own protocols. For TCRbeta analysis, collaborator samples were shipped as frozen whole blood, as isolated PBMCs, or as DNA extracted from either sample type. A remark on this clone: Its antigen is currently not known. No much larger clonotype is one base removed from it; base qualities were not supplied. The sample contains more than one DNA sequence encoding this CDR3.

The immunoSEQ Assay, a bias-controlled multiplex PCR, was used to amplify TCRbeta CDR3 regions from genomic DNA. The authors processed their data as follows. The number of nucleated cells in each sample was estimated by amplification of reference gene primers within the assay. To quantify the absolute abundance of each unique TCRbeta CDR3 rearrangement, sequence reads were collapsed and filtered. For each sample, productive Simpson clonality was calculated by taking the square root of Simpson's diversity index across productive rearrangements. TCRdb obtained this table from immuneACCESS and retained in-frame rearrangements with V and J assigned. These tables miss some clones; where compared with another copy, unresolved V genes account for less than half of the shortfall, and the remainder is unexplained. That table furnishes V, J and clone size, whereas the DNA furnished D and trimming. The sample records about 76,000 clones, roughly 80% of which are singletons. The ten top clones hold 15% to 20% of the sample.

This chain joins TRBV27 to TRBJ1-2, and TRBD1 aligns with 10 junction nucleotides. This clonotype was sampled from a woman aged 55-70 years with acute or convalescent COVID-19. The sequenced material came from peripheral blood. The sequenced DNA is TGTGCCAGCAGTTTGTATGGACAGGGGGTTAACTATGGCTACACCTTC. The resulting protein is CASSLYGQGVNYGYTF.